The present T cell receptor beta chain was sequenced within a study of T-cell reconstitution after alpha-beta-depleted transplantation in children. Germline V gives CDR1 SGHRS, CDR2 YFSETQ. The CDR3 loop spans 12 amino acids. The V and J ends lost 4 bases and 3 bases respectively, with 7 bases between them. Preparation of the TCRbeta library used unique molecular identifiers. TCRdb reprocessed the PCR reads with MiXCR, giving one entry per CDR3 protein. Among 3,000 to 4,000 distinct CDR3 sequences listed, roughly 22% were seen once. This specimen was PBMCs, mostly from graft donor cells, taken 60 days after TCRalphabeta/CD19-depleted stem cell transplant. This rearrangement joins TRBV5-1 to TRBJ2-5; D ambiguous. This TCR was recovered from a male patient between 2 and 15 years old who had a stem cell transplant for acute lymphoblastic leukemia, so the T cells may come from the graft donor. The DNA for the CDR3 is TGCGCCAGCAGCGGAGACGAAGAGACCCAGTACTTC. Translated: CASSGDEETQYF.